Listed below are T cell receptor beta chains from one sample, sequenced in a study of CD8 T cells in Susac syndrome. TCRdb re-called the immunoSEQ multiplex PCR reads with MiXCR, one entry per CDR3 protein. The sample contains some 150,000 distinct CDR3 sequences, approximately 93% of which appear only once. Sequenced sample: CD8+ T cells from PBMCs. The receptors derive from a human donor with multiple sclerosis. Each CDR3 is given without its conserved first and last residue.

TRBJ1-2,TRBV29-1,SVTEDINYGYT
TRBJ2-1,TRBV7-2,ASSGGYAYNEQF
TRBJ1-1,TRBV9,ASSGTGGSSEAF
TRBJ2-1,TRBV6-4,ASSDSISDEQF
TRBJ2-2,TRBV7-8,ASSPRTGKSTGELF
TRBJ2-3,TRBV3-1,ASSRRGSADTQY
TRBJ2-2,TRBV19,ASSSEAGEIGGELF
TRBJ1-6,TRBV12-3/TRBV12-4,ASSSRGPSATSPLH
TRBJ2-7,TRBV6-5,ASSYAGTEYEQY
TRBJ1-2,TRBV7-6,ASSEGTGNNYGYT
TRBJ2-2,TRBV20-1,SALTSGGSGNTGELF
TRBJ2-1,TRBV24-1,ATSVPGTSPYNEQF
TRBJ2-7,TRBV9,ASSPEGVSYYEQY
TRBJ2-3,TRBV9,ASQAGGTDTQY
TRBJ2-7,TRBV7-2,ASSLTGGSYEQY
TRBJ1-6,TRBV5-6,ASSSLVGKQDNSPLH
TRBJ1-1,TRBV25-1,ASSERNTEAF
TRBJ2-7,TRBV27,ASSLRGQAYYEQY
TRBJ2-7,TRBV6-1,ASSEEGLAFYEQY
TRBJ2-7,TRBV2,ASIGNEQY
TRBJ2-1,TRBV2,ASKVETAIYNEQF
TRBJ1-1,TRBV20-1,SAREFSVGRAGTEAF
TRBJ2-1,TRBV29-1,SVEGTRLASYNEQF
TRBJ2-3,TRBV6-5,ASNILAGARDTQY
TRBJ2-7,TRBV7-9,ASSLNSVREQY
TRBJ2-7,TRBV7-9,ASSSSDEQY
TRBJ2-3,TRBV9,ASSVEGQSTDTQY
TRBJ2-7,TRBV4-1,ASSPTDGTSVYEQY
TRBJ2-5,TRBV6-5,ASSGRTSGKETQY
TRBJ2-1,TRBV30,AWSRSYNEQF
TRBJ1-5,TRBV15,ATSKESDNQPQH
TRBJ1-1,TRBV29-1,SVKGQGAGSF
TRBJ1-2,TRBV12-3/TRBV12-4,ASGAPSLRVYGYT
TRBJ2-5,TRBV2,ASSEMGGPETQY
TRBJ1-2,TRBV30,AWKSQLEREVGYGYT
TRBJ2-7,TRBV27,ASSPSGGTFYEQY
TRBJ2-5,TRBV18,ASSDRGQETQY
TRBJ2-5,TRBV27,ASSLSTGNQETQY
TRBJ1-1,TRBV6-2/TRBV6-3,ASSYFRTDLEAF
TRBJ2-2,TRBV5-5,ASSFRTAANTGELF
TRBJ1-1,TRBV4-1,ASSQERGNTEAF
TRBJ1-2,TRBV29-1,SVDYGSRGYT
TRBJ2-7,TRBV9,ASGTGTSYEQY
TRBJ2-3,TRBV6-2/TRBV6-3,ASSSHLATDTQY
TRBJ2-7,TRBV2,ASSAGRGIYEQY
TRBJ1-4,TRBV2,ASRDFGGEKLF
TRBJ2-7,TRBV7-8,ASSLGLAGSSYEQY
TRBJ2-1,TRBV20-1,SALSGEYNEQF